Below are 5 T cell receptor beta chains sequenced from a single sample in a study of identical twins. TCRdb reanalysed the 5' RACE reads using MiXCR and keeps one entry per CDR3 protein. Of just under 550,000 distinct CDR3 sequences listed, 15% are singletons. The data also belong to a second study, concerning yellow fever vaccine responses in identical twins.

Input material: CD4+ T cells sorted from blood. The receptors were gathered from a woman between 18 and 29 years old in good health.

This clonotype was seen only a few times. The gene calls are TRBV20-1 and TRBJ2-3; D is tentatively TRBD1 or TRBD2 (5 bases each). Germline CDR1 DFQATT, CDR2 SNEGSKA (reference sequence). The V gene lost 3 bases and the J gene lost 8 bases, with 12 bases spanning the gap. The CDR3 covers 12 residues. The CDR3 coding sequence is TGCAGTGCTAGTAACCTGGGACCTACGCAGTATTTT. It translates to CSASNLGPTQYF.

This clonotype has just a few counts. This chain joins TRBV12-3 or TRBV12-4 and TRBJ2-1; 11 nucleotides agree with TRBD2. The CDR3 is 15 residues long. With 5 bases clipped from V and 10 bases from J, the junction kept 10 bases outside the gene matches. As DNA, the CDR3 is TGTGCCAGCAGTCCTTCACTAGCGGGAGCGTTAGAGCAGTTCTTC. This encodes CASSPSLAGALEQFF.

The V gene is TRBV19, the J gene TRBJ1-1; D is perhaps TRBD1 (5 bases). CDR1 LNHDA and CDR2 SQIVND come from the germline V gene (reference sequence). V was clipped by 7 bases and J by 2 bases, with 14 bases between them. The CDR3 runs 14 residues. The CDR3 DNA reads as TGTGCCAGTACTATCCGGGACGGAAACACTGAAGCTTTCTTT. Translation: CASTIRDGNTEAFF.

This clonotype was seen a handful of times. The chain uses TRBV14 and TRBJ2-5; TRBD2 aligns across 7 bases. V lost 4 bases and J lost 2; bases outside the gene matches: 10. Per germline, CDR1 SGHDN and CDR2 FVKESK. The CDR3 length is 16 residues. The CDR3 region has the DNA TGTGCCAGCAGCCTTCTAAGCGGGGTCGTTCAAGAGACCCAGTACTTC. Translating it yields CASSLLSGVVQETQYF.

The V and J genes are TRBV5-6 and TRBJ1-2, with unresolved D. V dropped 4 bases and J dropped 2 bases, with 12 bases sitting between them. Germline CDR1 and CDR2: SGHDT and YYEEEE. The CDR3 extends over 14 amino acids. Here the CDR3 reads CASSPDGRNYGYTF. Here the CDR3 DNA reads TGTGCCAGCAGCCCCGACGGGAGGAACTATGGCTACACCTTC. The whole variable domain, remainder taken from reference TRBV5-6 and TRBJ1-2, is DAGVTQSPTHLIKTRGQQVTLRCSPKSGHDTVSWYQQALGQGPQFIFQYYEEEERQRGNFPDRFSGHQFPNYSSELNVNALLLGDSALYLCASSPDGRNYGYTFGSGTRLTVV.